This T cell receptor (beta chain) came from a study of cytomegalovirus exposure and HLA in healthy donors. This clone has just one count. The antigen remains undetermined. The V end was cut by 0 bases, the J end by 4 bases, with 9 bases between. Germline values: CDR1 SGHKS, CDR2 YYEKEE (reference sequence). The CDR3 is 14 residues long. General study findings and limits: Reports indicated that the classifier achieved high specificity and sensitivity in diagnosing cytomegalovirus status.

Both 60 Vbeta primers and 13 Jbeta primers went into the PCR. The repertoire was sequenced with immunoSEQ multiplex PCR; TCRdb's copy has only in-frame clones and lacks some. The table includes fewer than 200,000 clones, approximately 80% detected once. The rearrangement links TRBV5-5 to TRBJ2-3; possible D gene TRBD2, 6 bases. This sequence was found in a woman aged 45 to 65 in good health and CMV-seronegative. The sample was PBMCs. The DNA of the CDR3 is TGTGCCAGCAGCTTGGGAGCGGGTTCAGATACGCAGTATTTT. It is translated as CASSLGAGSDTQYF.